This T cell receptor (beta chain) was recorded in a study of cytomegalovirus exposure and HLA in healthy donors. The study's findings and limits: The study put 150 to 200 TCR beta chains on its list as cytomegalovirus-associated. In the 120 validation repertoires, just under 95% of cluster scores exceeded 0, per a later analysis.

The protocol was immunoSEQ multiplex PCR, while the TCRdb copy is restricted to in-frame clones and leaves out a portion. This sample yields approximately 220,000 clones, of which over 80% are seen a single time; 1% to 1.2% belongs to the top ten. The CDR3 runs to 14 residues. CDR1 and CDR2 (germline): MNHEY, SVGAGI. V was pared by 6 bases and J by 2 bases, with 1 base of the junction left unmatched. A note on this clone: Its antigen is not identified.

The sequence derives from a woman between 18 and 30 years old in good health and CMV-seronegative. The V gene is TRBV6-5, the J gene TRBJ2-7; 13 bases match TRBD2. The sequenced sample consisted of PBMCs. Here the CDR3 reads CASRGLAGTYEQYF. The CDR3 DNA reads as TGTGCCAGCAGGGGACTAGCGGGAACCTACGAGCAGTACTTC.